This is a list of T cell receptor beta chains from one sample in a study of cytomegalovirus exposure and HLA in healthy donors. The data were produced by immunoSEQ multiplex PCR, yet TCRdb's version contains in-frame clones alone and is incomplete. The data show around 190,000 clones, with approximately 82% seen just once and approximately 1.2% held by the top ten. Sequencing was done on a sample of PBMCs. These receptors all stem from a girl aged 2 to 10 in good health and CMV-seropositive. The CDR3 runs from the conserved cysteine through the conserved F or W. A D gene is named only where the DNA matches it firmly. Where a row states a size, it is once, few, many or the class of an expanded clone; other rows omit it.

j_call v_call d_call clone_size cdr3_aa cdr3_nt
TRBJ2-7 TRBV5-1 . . CASSLAPRQPSYEQYF TGCGCCAGCAGCTTGGCCCCCCGACAGCCTTCCTACGAGCAGTACTTC
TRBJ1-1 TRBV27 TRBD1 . CASSFNRGHTEAFF TGTGCCAGCAGTTTCAACAGGGGGCACACTGAAGCTTTCTTT
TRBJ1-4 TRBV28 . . CASSLEGATNEKLFF TGTGCCAGCAGTTTAGAGGGTGCAACTAATGAAAAACTGTTTTTT
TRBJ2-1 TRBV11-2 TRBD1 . CASSLGQGDNEQFF TGTGCCAGCAGCCTCGGACAGGGTGACAATGAGCAGTTCTTC
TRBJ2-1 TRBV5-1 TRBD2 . CASSLELAGLRGEQFF TGCGCCAGCAGCTTGGAGTTAGCGGGCCTTAGGGGTGAGCAGTTCTTC
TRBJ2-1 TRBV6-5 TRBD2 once CATTSGLYNEQFF TGTGCCACTACTAGCGGTCTCTACAATGAGCAGTTCTTC
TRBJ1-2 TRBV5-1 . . CASSSPGWYGYTF TGCGCCAGCAGCTCCCCGGGTTGGTATGGCTACACCTTC
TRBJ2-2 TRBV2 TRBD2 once CASRPTTSGHGELFF TGTGCCAGCAGGCCCACTACTAGCGGTCACGGGGAGCTGTTTTTT
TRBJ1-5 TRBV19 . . CASSEGGEGQPQHF TGTGCCAGTAGTGAGGGGGGGGAGGGCCAGCCCCAGCATTTT
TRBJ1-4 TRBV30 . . CAWTGSDEKLFF TGTGCCTGGACAGGGTCGGATGAAAAACTGTTTTTT
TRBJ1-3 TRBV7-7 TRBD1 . CASSSGQTSGNTIYF TGTGCTAGCAGCTCGGGACAGACCTCTGGAAACACCATATATTTT
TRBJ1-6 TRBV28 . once CASSLSPWGGTSNSPLHF TGTGCCAGCAGTTTATCCCCATGGGGCGGGACTTCAAATTCACCCCTCCACTTT
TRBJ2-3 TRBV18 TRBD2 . CASSPRSGRPTDTQYF TGTGCCAGCTCACCAAGGAGCGGGAGGCCCACAGATACGCAGTATTTT
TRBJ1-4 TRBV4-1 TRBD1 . CASSQMDRGREKLFF TGCGCCAGCAGCCAGATGGACAGGGGGCGTGAAAAACTGTTTTTT
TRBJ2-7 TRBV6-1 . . CASSEAPGSSYEQYF TGTGCCAGCAGTGAAGCGCCGGGAAGCTCCTACGAGCAGTACTTC
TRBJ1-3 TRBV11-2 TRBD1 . CASSFRDSFSGNTIYF TGTGCCAGCAGCTTCCGGGACAGCTTCTCTGGAAACACCATATATTTT
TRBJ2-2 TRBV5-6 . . CASSFWGSQGRNTGELFF TGTGCCAGCAGCTTTTGGGGATCCCAGGGGCGGAACACCGGGGAGCTGTTTTTT
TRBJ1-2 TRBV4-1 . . CASSPTLDCGYTF TGCGCCAGCAGCCCCACTTTAGATTGTGGCTACACCTTC
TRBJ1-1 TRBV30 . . CAWSVARGHTEAFF TGTGCCTGGAGTGTAGCCAGGGGACACACTGAAGCTTTCTTT
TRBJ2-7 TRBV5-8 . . CASSSLARGYEQYF TGTGCCAGCAGCTCCCTCGCGCGAGGGTACGAGCAGTACTTC
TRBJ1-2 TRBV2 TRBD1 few CASAQDRGHYGYTF TGTGCCAGCGCTCAGGACAGGGGCCACTATGGCTACACCTTC
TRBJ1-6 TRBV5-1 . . CASSLQGSPLHF TGCGCCAGCAGCTTACAGGGTTCACCCCTCCACTTT
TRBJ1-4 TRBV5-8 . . CATIGARVDEKLFF TGTGCCACCATCGGAGCGCGGGTGGATGAAAAACTGTTTTTT
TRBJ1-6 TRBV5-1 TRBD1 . CASSKALGTGHNSPLHF TGCGCCAGCAGCAAAGCCCTCGGGACAGGTCATAATTCACCCCTCCACTTT
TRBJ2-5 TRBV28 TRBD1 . CASTSPPLRGPETQYF TGTGCCAGCACCAGTCCACCCCTTAGGGGGCCGGAGACCCAGTACTTC
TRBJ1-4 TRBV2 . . CASRAGYEKLFF TGTGCCAGCAGGGCAGGGTATGAAAAACTGTTTTTT
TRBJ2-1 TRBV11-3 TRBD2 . CASSLVLAGGRNEQFF TGTGCCAGCAGCTTAGTCCTAGCGGGGGGACGGAATGAGCAGTTCTTC
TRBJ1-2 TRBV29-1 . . CSVDGGRVSSGYTF TGCAGCGTTGATGGTGGCAGGGTGTCCAGTGGCTACACCTTC
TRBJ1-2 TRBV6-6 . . CASSYRGDGYTF TGTGCCAGCAGTTACCGGGGGGACGGCTACACCTTC
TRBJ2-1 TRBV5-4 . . CASSLRTRSYNEQFF TGTGCCAGCAGCTTACGGACACGATCCTACAATGAGCAGTTCTTC
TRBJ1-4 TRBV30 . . CALTKDISEKLFF TGTGCCCTAACAAAGGACATATCTGAAAAACTGTTTTTT
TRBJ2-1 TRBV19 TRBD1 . CASSISTPGGNEQFF TGTGCCAGTAGTATTTCCACTCCAGGGGGCAATGAGCAGTTCTTC